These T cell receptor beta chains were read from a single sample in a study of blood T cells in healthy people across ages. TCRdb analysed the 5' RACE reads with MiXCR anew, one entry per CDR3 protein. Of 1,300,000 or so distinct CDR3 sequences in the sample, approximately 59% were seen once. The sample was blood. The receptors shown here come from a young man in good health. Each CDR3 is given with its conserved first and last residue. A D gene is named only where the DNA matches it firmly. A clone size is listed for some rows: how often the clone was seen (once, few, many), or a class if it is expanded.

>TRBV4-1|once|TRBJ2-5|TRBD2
TGCGCCAGCAGCCAAGGCGGAAGCGGGGGTCAAGAGACCCAGTACTTC
CASSQGGSGGQETQYF
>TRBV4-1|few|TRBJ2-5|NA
TGCGCCAGCAGCCAAGAAGGGGCAGGTCAAGAGACCCAGTACTTC
CASSQEGAGQETQYF
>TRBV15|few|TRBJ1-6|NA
TGTGCCACCAGCTTCAGGGACACCCTCCGTAATTCACCCCTCCACTTT
CATSFRDTLRNSPLHF
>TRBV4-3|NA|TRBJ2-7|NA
TGCGCCAGGGGTGTGGGGGACCACGAGCAGTACTTC
CARGVGDHEQYF
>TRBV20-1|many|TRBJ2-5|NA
TGCAGTGCTACAGACCAAGAGACCCAGTACTTC
CSATDQETQYF
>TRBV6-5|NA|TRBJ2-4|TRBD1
TGTGCCAGCAGCCGGGACAGCTCGGGCATTCAGTACTTC
CASSRDSSGIQYF
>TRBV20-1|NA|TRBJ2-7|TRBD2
TGCAGTGCTAGGGGACAGGGGAGGACTAGCGGGAACCTAGGCGTAATATCCTACGAGCAGTACTTC
CSARGQGRTSGNLGVISYEQYF
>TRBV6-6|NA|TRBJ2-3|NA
TGTGCCAGCAGGTCGGGAGTGCAGGGACACAGAGAGTATTTT
CASRSGVQGHREYF
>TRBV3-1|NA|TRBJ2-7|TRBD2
TGTGCCAGCAGCCCACCGAATAGCGGGGTCTCCTACGAGCAGTACTTC
CASSPPNSGVSYEQYF
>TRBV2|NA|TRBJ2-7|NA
TGTGCCAGCAGGACACGGGACTACGAGCAGTACTTC
CASRTRDYEQYF
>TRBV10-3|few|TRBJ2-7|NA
TGTGCCATCAGTGAGAATAGACCTGGTTCCTACGAGCAGTACTTC
CAISENRPGSYEQYF
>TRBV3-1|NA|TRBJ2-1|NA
TGTGCCAGCAGACACGGGGGCTCCTACAATGAGCAGTTCTTC
CASRHGGSYNEQFF
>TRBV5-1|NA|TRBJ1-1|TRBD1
TGCGCCAGCAGCTTGAGAGGGGGCTGGGGCACTGAAGCTTTCTTT
CASSLRGGWGTEAFF
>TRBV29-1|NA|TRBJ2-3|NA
TGCAGCGCCAGCGGAAAGGGCACAGATACGCAGTATTTT
CSASGKGTDTQYF
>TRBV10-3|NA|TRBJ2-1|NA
TGTGCCAGCAGTTTATCACCTTTAATCGGGGGCTCCTCGGTCCCGCAGTTCTTC
CASSLSPLIGGSSVPQFF
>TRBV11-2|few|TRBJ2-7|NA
TGTGCCAGCAGCTTTCGGGGCCCTTCCTCCTACGAGCAGTACTTC
CASSFRGPSSYEQYF
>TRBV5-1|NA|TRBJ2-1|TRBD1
TGCGCCAGCCGAGCCGGGACAGGGGGCGATCACAATGAGCAGTTCTTC
CASRAGTGGDHNEQFF
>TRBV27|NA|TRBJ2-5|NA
TGTGCCAGCAACCCACAGGGAGGGGAGACCCAGTACTTC
CASNPQGGETQYF
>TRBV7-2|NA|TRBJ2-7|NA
TGTGCCAGCAGCCTTAACAGGGACTACGAGCAGTACTTC
CASSLNRDYEQYF
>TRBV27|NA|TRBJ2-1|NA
TGTGCCAGCAGTCCCCTACAGGAAAACTACAATGAGCAGTTCTTC
CASSPLQENYNEQFF
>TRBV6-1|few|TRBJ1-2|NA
TGTGCCAGCAGTGAGGCAGGGTACTATGGCTACACCTTC
CASSEAGYYGYTF
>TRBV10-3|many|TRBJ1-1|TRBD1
TGTGCCATCGGGGACCGGGACAGGGAGGTGACTGAAGCTTTCTTT
CAIGDRDREVTEAFF
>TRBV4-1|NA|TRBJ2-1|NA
TGCGCCAGCAGCCAAATCGACGGGGTCCCCTACAATGAGCAGTTCTTC
CASSQIDGVPYNEQFF
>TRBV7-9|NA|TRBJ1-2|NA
TGTGCCAGCAGCTTGGCCGGGGCACCTTGGGGCTACACCTTC
CASSLAGAPWGYTF
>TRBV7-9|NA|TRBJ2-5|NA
TGTGCCAGCAGCTCCACTTCGGCAGAGACCCAGTACTTC
CASSSTSAETQYF
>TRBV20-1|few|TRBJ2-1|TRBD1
TGCAGTGCTAGAGCCCCGGGACAGGGGAGCAATGAGCAGTTCTTC
CSARAPGQGSNEQFF
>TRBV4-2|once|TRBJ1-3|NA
TGTGCCAGCAGCCAAGATGACGTGGGTGGGATGACCAATGCTGGAAACACCATATATTTT
CASSQDDVGGMTNAGNTIYF
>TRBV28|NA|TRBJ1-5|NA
TGTGCCAGCAGTCCCCCGAATCAGCCCCAGAAATTT
CASSPPNQPQKF
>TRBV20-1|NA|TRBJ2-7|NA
TGCAGTGCTAGAGATTGGGCGCCTAGCTCCTACGAGCAGTACTTC
CSARDWAPSSYEQYF
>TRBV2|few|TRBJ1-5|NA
TGTGCCAGCAGTGGGACGGGTATTAGCAATCAGCCCCAGCATTTT
CASSGTGISNQPQHF
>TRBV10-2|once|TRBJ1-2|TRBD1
TGCGCCAGCAGTGCACTGGGACAGAGGAAAGGCTACACCTTC
CASSALGQRKGYTF
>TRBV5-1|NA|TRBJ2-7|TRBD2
TGCGCCAGCAGCTTGAGCTTAGTAGCGGGGTCCTACGAGCAGTACTTC
CASSLSLVAGSYEQYF
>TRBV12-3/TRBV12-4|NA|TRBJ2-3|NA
TGTGCCAGCAGTTTACAGGACTCGAGCACAGATACGCAGTATTTT
CASSLQDSSTDTQYF
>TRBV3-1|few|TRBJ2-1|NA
TGTGCCAGCAGCCAACCCCGGGGCAGATACAATGAGCAGTTCTTC
CASSQPRGRYNEQFF
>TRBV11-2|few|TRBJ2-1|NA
TGTGCCAGCAGCTTACTTGGTGCGGGCGATGAGCAGTTCTTC
CASSLLGAGDEQFF
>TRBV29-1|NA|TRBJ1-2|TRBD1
TGCAGCGTTGTACCACAGGGGCAAAACTATGGCTACACCTTC
CSVVPQGQNYGYTF
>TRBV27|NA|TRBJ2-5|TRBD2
TGTGCCTGCAGTTTGCGGGGGGACCAAGAGACCCAGTACTTC
CACSLRGDQETQYF
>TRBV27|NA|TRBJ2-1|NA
TGTGCCAGCAGTGGACAAGGACGTACCGATGAGCAGTTCTTC
CASSGQGRTDEQFF
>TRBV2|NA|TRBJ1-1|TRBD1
TGTGCCAGCACCGGGGACAGGGCTGAAGCTTTCTTT
CASTGDRAEAFF
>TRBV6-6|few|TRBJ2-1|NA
TGTGCCAGCAGTTATTCAAGGGGAGGCCCCGATGAGCAGTTCTTC
CASSYSRGGPDEQFF
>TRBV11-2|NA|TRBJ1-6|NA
TGTGCCAGTACCCTTGGACAGCGAAATTCACCCCTCCACTTT
CASTLGQRNSPLHF
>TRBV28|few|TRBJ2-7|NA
TGTGCCAGCAGTTTCTCTTTCTACGAGCAGTACTTC
CASSFSFYEQYF
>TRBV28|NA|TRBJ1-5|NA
TGTGCCGGAAGGCAGGGGAATAGCAATCAGCCCCAGCATTTT
CAGRQGNSNQPQHF
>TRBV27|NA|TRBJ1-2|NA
TGTGCCAGCAGTTCCAATCCGGGGCCACAGAGTACCTATGGCTACACCTTC
CASSSNPGPQSTYGYTF
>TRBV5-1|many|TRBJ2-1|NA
TGCGCCAGCAGCTCTGACTGGAATTCTAACAATGAGCAGTTCTTC
CASSSDWNSNNEQFF
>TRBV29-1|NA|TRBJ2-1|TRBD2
TGCAGCGTTTCCGGGACTAGTAAATCTGAGCAGTTCTTC
CSVSGTSKSEQFF
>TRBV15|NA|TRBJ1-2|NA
TGTGCCACCAGCATAGGTAGGGACACGGGCGGCTACACCTTC
CATSIGRDTGGYTF
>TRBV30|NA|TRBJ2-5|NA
TGTGCCTGGAGACACAGGGCGGCCCTGGAGACCCAGTACTTC
CAWRHRAALETQYF
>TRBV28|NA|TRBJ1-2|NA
TGTGCCAGCAGTAGTAATGTGGGGTATGGCTACACCTTC
CASSSNVGYGYTF
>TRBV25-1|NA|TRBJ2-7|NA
TGTGCCAGCAGTGAATATGTCAGGGGGGGGAGAATAGCACGCGAGCAGTACTTC
CASSEYVRGGRIAREQYF
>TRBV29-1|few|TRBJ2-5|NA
TGCAGCGTTGAAGGGCAGGGCGCGAAGACCCAGTACTTC
CSVEGQGAKTQYF
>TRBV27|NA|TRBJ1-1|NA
TGTGCCAGCAGGGGAAACGTTGAAGCTTTCTTT
CASRGNVEAFF
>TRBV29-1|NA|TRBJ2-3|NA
TGCAGCGTACCACTTCAGGGCCGCACAGATACGCAGTATTTT
CSVPLQGRTDTQYF